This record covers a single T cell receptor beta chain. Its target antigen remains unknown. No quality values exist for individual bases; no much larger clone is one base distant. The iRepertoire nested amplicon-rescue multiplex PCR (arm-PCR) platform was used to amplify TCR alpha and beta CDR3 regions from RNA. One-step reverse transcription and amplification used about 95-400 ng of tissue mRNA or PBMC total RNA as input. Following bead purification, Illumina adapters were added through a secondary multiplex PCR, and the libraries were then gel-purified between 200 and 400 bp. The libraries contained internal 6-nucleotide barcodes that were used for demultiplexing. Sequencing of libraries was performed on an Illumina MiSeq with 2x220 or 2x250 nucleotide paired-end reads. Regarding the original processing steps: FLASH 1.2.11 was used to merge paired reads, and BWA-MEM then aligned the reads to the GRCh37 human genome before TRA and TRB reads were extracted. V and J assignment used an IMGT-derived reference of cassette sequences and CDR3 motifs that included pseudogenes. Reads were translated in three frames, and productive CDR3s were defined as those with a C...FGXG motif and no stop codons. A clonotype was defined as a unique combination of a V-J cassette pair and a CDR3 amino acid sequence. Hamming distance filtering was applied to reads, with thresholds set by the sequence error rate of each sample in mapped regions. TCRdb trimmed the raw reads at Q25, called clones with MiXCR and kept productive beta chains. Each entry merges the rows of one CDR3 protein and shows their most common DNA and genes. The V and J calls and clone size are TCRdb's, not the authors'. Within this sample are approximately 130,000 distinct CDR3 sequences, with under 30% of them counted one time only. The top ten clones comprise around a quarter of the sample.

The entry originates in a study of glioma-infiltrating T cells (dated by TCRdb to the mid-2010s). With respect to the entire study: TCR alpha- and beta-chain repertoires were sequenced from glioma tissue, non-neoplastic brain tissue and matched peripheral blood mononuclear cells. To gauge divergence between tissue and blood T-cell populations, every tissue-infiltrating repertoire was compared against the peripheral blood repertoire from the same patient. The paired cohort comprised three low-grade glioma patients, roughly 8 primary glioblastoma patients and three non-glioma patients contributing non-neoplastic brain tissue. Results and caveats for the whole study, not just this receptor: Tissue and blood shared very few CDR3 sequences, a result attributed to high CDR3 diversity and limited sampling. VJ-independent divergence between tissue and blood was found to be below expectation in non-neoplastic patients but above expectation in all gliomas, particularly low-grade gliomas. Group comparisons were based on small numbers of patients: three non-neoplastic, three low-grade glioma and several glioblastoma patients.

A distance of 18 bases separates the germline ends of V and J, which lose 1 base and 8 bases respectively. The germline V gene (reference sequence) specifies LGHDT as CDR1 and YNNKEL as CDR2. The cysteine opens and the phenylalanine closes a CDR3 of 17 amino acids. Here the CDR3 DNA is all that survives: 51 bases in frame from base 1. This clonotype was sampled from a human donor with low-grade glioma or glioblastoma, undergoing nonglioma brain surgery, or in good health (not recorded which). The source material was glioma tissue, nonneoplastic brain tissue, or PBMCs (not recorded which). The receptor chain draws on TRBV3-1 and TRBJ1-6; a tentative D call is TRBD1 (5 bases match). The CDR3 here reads CASSQGNKRGNHSPLHF. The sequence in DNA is TGTGCCAGCAGCCAAGGGAATAAGAGGGGAAACCATTCACCCCTCCACTTT.